The following is a TCR beta chain sequence with its context. The antigen it binds to is not known. The input lacks base qualities; no much larger clone sits a single base away. The data belong to a study of cytomegalovirus exposure and HLA in healthy donors (dated 2017 in TCRdb). Study-level background: An earlier analysis of several hundred of the donors reported 276 Gb of sequence data and roughly 120 million unique TCR beta sequences obtained from about 179 million T cells. An earlier analysis of fewer than 750 of the donors used high-throughput TCR beta sequencing to judge whether each TCR beta V gene segment behaved as functional or pseudogenic. HLA typing included class I and class II loci at four-digit resolution. An early release covering 500 to 750 HLA-typed donors comprised approximately 290 gigabases of sequencing data and some 79 million unique TCR sequences. Rather than using new phenotypic data, the later analysis identified candidate immune exposures from TCR beta sequences and from how often those sequences occurred across donors. Donor age, sex, ethnicity and CMV serostatus were compiled alongside the repertoire data. A later analysis re-examined previously published TCR beta repertoires from just over 650 donors and added high-resolution HLA genotyping to investigate patterns of TCR occurrence. The number of typed donors differed by locus: roughly 629-640 for A, B, C, DRB1 and DQB1; some 500 for DQA1; some 590 for DPA1; and around 450 for DPB1. Because of strong linkage in the cohort, five DR-DQ haplotypes were treated as single units for association and clustering. All discovery cohort repertoires had been generated on a single sequencing platform. A later genetic analysis took genome-wide SNP genotypes for about three fifths of the roughly 700 donors and used that subset as a discovery cohort. In addition to the first cohort of 666 subjects, a separate validation cohort of approximately 110 different subjects was used. Of the 300 to 400 genotyped donors, roughly 85% fell in the genetic ancestry cluster associated with self-reported Caucasian donors. High-throughput TCR immunosequencing, statistical association of individual TCRs with disease status, and machine learning were combined to predict cytomegalovirus infection status. The study aimed to test whether signatures of past pathogen exposure could be identified by cataloging public T cell receptors. On average, roughly 240,000 unique TCR beta nucleotide sequences were sequenced per donor among some 430 genotyped donors of the cohort, with around 19% of those sequences being non-productive. The study used immunosequencing to profile the T cell repertoires of some 600 subjects and linked those repertoires to cytomegalovirus serostatus.

The library was obtained by the immunoSEQ multiplex PCR assay. The multiplex PCR relied on a mix of 60 forward primers for TCR Vbeta segments and 13 reverse primers for TCR Jbeta segments. The CDR3 region of rearranged TCR beta genes was amplified from genomic DNA with a multiplex PCR assay. Amplified TCR beta libraries were sequenced as 87-base-pair reads on the Illumina HiSeq System. From the authors' description of their analysis: In a later analysis, 70 million to 95 million unique TCR beta chains were counted across the roughly 670 repertoires, and about 9.9 million of these chains were shared by at least two donors. Raw reads were error-corrected and collapsed into unique sequences by a nearest-neighbor algorithm in which closely related sequences were merged to remove PCR and sequencing errors. V, D and J gene segments were assigned by aligning CDR3 sequences to IMGT reference sequences. For a sequence to be retained, at least a six-nucleotide match to both a V gene segment and a J gene segment was required. Rearrangements were called productive when the CDR3 lacked stop codons and stayed in frame with V and J; all others were non-productive. Following IMGT convention, CDR3 was defined as the stretch from the second conserved V-encoded cysteine to the conserved J-encoded phenylalanine. The earlier analysis of some 600 of the donors excluded sequences that lacked an unambiguous match to a single V gene segment. In an earlier analysis of about 590 of the donors, a V segment was called functional when productive rearrangements were above 56.7%, and segregating when the standard deviation between donors exceeded 5%. A statistical classification framework was developed to diagnose cytomegalovirus status using the catalog of TCR beta chain sequences. V and J gene assignment, in a later analysis, came from comparing TCR nucleotide sequences with IMGT/GENE-DB human TR gene sequences. In a later analysis, CDR3 sequences and most-parsimonious VDJ recombination scenarios were assigned using the TCRdist pipeline. In a later analysis, each TCR beta chain was defined by its CDR3 amino acid sequence together with its V-gene family, and reads lacking a unique V-gene family were excluded. As a way to deal with suspected cross-contamination and a sequencing artifact, a later analysis dropped roughly 600 nucleotide sequences that were highly shared and had low generation probability. For each public chain, a later analysis derived a clonal expansion index from normalized ranks of inferred template counts within each repertoire. A later analysis computed generation probabilities with a VDJ recombination model fitted to out-of-frame rearrangements, and checked the results against IGoR. A later analysis scored TCR-TCR, TCR-HLA and TCR-CMV co-occurrence with hypergeometric tests, applying a repertoire-size bias correction to TCR pairs. In a later analysis, false discovery rates were estimated by permuting HLA or CMV assignments 20 times. In a later analysis, co-occurring TCRs were grouped using DBSCAN, with TCRdist sequence similarity added in when clustering inside HLA-allele-positive subsets. Repertoires with fewer than 30,000 or more than 120,000 public chains were left out of co-occurrence clustering, as were about 5 repertoires with anomalous nucleotide sharing. In TCRdb, the immuneACCESS table is reduced to in-frame sequences with V and J assigned. These tables do not hold every clone; where another copy was compared, an unresolved V gene accounts for under half, and the others remain unexplained. V and J calls and clone size come straight from that table; D and trimming were deduced from the DNA. Here the sample has about 180,000 clones; roughly four fifths occur a single time. The ten largest account for just under 5% of the sample.

Overall study results and their limits: Immune exposure information for the cohort was limited to CMV serostatus. Compared with the 666-donor mean, donors in an Asian-associated ancestry cluster had fewer N-insertions in productive TCRs, according to a later genetic analysis. Strong co-occurrence of HLA alleles, especially DR and DQ, made assigning TCR associations to individual alleles difficult. A later analysis associated about 18,000 TCR beta sequences with specific HLA alleles at a false discovery rate of 0.05. The presence/absence analyses assumed that sequencing depth was roughly uniform across donors, and that assumption may not be true. A group of highly shared sequence variants was considered likely to be a technical artifact of the sequencing pipeline. According to a later analysis, most CMV-associated TCR beta chains appeared to be HLA-restricted, and the HLA associations seemed to be driven largely by CMV exposure. Only TCR beta chains were sequenced in this cohort, and the absence of alpha or paired-chain data limited detectable features. According to the authors, the approach could potentially be generalized to other disease states and immunological phenotypes. Across donors, most TCR sequences were observed very rarely, whereas some public TCRs were present in many individuals. Because counts were too low, approximately 18 rarely observed V segments, including chromosome 9 orphons, were excluded from the earlier analysis of 587 of the donors. A later analysis found that TCR association rates varied across HLA loci, with DRB1 alleles showing the most associated TCRs and HLA-C alleles the fewest. In a later analysis, HLA-associated TCR beta chains showed more clonal expansion and lower generation probabilities than non-associated chains that were equally common. The study listed approximately 150 TCR beta chains as associated with cytomegalovirus. In both the original and validation cohorts, the classifier was reported to diagnose cytomegalovirus status with high specificity and sensitivity. Because some donors lacked HLA typing at each locus, the association tests relied only on the typed subset. Because the 87-base-pair reads could not distinguish some IMGT-functional V segments, including TRBV6-2 and TRBV6-3, those segments were excluded. An association between a missense DCLRE1C variant and V-gene and J-gene trimming of TCR beta chains was found in a later genetic analysis and replicated in an independent cohort. A further reported finding was that TCR beta sequences accurately predicted the HLA-A and HLA-B alleles for most subjects in the first cohort. Correlated functional status among segregating V segments might be attributable to linkage disequilibrium, but an unknown experimental factor could not be ruled out. Three of the identified cytomegalovirus-associated TCR beta chains were confirmed in vitro to be specific for cytomegalovirus antigens. In an earlier analysis of a few hundred of the donors, most TCR beta V segments were observed in productive rearrangements about 87% or about 30% of the time, broadly matching IMGT annotations. In a later analysis, several top co-occurrence clusters were reported to appear linked to parvovirus B19, influenza, CMV and Epstein-Barr virus.

From cysteine to phenylalanine, the CDR3 is 17 amino acids long. Only the CDR3 portion is preserved as DNA: 51 bases, with reading frame beginning at the first base. V is cut by 2 bases and J by 1 base, and the space between the germline ends is 14 bases. The germline V gene encodes CDR1 SGHTA and CDR2 FQGNSA. The cohort comprised some 700 healthy bone marrow donors. All cohort members were sampled while nominally healthy, although unrecorded immune exposures were likely present. The donor tested CMV seropositive, placing the donor among the roughly 270 seropositive members of the cohort. A peripheral blood sample was provided by each donor, and peripheral blood mononuclear cells were used for TCR beta sequencing. Genomic DNA extraction from the blood cell samples was performed with the Qiagen DNeasy Blood Extraction Kit.

Sequenced input: PBMCs. The sequence joins TRBV7-2 to TRBJ2-2; a weak D assignment points to TRBD1 (5 bases agree). This clonotype was obtained from a woman aged 18 to 35 in good health and CMV-seropositive. At the DNA level, the sequence is TGTGCCAGCAGCTTAAGGGGTTTGTCAGGGAACACCGGGGAGCTGTTTTTT. It specifies CASSLRGLSGNTGELFF.